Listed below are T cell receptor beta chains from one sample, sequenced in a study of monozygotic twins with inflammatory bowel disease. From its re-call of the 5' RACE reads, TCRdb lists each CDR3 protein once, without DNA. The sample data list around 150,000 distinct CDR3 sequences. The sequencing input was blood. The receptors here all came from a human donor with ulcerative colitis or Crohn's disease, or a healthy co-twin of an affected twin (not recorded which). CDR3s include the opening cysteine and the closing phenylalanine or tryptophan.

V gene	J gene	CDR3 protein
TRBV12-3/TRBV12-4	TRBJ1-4	CASRQGWGEKLFF
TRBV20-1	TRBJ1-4	CSASSSEKLFF
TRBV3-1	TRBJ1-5	CASSQQGRGNQPQHF
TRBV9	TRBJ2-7	CASSIGVAGLGEQYF
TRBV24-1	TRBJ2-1	CATSLGNEQFF
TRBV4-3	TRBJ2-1	CASSQTWVLAGHNEQFF
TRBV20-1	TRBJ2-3	CSARGIGTTVADTQYF
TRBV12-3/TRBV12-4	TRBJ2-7	CASRSELTYEQYF
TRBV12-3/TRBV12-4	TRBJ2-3	CASSPILGVVDTQYF
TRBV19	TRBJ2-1	CASPGGLAAFYNEQFF
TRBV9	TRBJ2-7	CASSKTGAITYEQYF
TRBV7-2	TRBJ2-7	CASSLGGSSPSYEQYF
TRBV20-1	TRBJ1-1	CSATKYREYVNTEAFF
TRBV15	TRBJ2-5	CATSRETGLGQETQYF
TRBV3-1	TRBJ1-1	CASSQWSNTEAFF
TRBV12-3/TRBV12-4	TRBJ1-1	CASSPLTGGQTEAFF
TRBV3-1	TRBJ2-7	CASSDDRAASYEQYF
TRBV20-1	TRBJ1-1	CSARQVSYWVNTEAFF
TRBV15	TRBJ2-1	CATSRDHGGLYEQFF
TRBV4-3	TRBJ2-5	CASSQEGDETQYF
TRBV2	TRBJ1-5	CASSLGNSNQPQHF
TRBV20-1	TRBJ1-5	CSATAGERQPQHF
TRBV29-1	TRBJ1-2	CSVRQGTGNYGYTF
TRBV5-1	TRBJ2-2	CASSRAQRETGEVFF
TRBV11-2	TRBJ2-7	CASSVIPNYEQYF
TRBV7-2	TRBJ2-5	CASSLVTSGGWETQYF
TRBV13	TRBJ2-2	CASSPLEGSNTGELFF
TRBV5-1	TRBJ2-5	CASSSTGYGYQETQYF
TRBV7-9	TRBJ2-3	CASSLVPPKTDTDTQYF
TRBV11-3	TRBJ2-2	CASSLRGESGELFF
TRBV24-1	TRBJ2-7	CATSDLSGGEQYF
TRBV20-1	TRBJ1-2	CSASGGGYGYTF
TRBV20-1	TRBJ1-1	CSAQNPGQGSTEAFF
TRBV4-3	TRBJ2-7	CASSQDRDRTYEQYF
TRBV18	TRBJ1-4	CASSPPQNEKLFF
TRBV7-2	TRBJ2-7	CASSLVQGVTEQYF
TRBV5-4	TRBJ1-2	CASSTSTGGDYGYTF
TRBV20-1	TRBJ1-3	CSALDRGINTIYF
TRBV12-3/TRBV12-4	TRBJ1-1	CASSRTGGSTEAFF